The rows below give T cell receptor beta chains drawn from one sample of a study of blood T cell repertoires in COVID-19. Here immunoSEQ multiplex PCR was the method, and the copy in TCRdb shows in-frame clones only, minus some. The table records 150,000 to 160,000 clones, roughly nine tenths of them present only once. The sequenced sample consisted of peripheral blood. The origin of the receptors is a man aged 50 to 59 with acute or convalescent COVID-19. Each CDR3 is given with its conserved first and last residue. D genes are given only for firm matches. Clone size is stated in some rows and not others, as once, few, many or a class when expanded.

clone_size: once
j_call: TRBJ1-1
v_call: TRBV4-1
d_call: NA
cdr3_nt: TGCGCCAGCAGCCAATTGTCCGAGGGTTGGTGGGCTGAAGCTTTCTTT
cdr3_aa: CASSQLSEGWWAEAFF

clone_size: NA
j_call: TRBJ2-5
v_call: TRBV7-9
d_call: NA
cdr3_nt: TGTGCCAGCAGCTTAGCGCTCGCCGACAGAGAGACCCAGTACTTC
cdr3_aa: CASSLALADRETQYF

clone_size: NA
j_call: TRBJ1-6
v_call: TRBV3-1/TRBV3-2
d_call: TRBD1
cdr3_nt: TGTGCCAGCAGCCGAGGCCGGGACAGATATTCACCCCTCCACTTT
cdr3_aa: CASSRGRDRYSPLHF

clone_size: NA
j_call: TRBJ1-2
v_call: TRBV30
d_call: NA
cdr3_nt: TGTGCCTGGAGACACGGGAATAACTATGGCTACACCTTC
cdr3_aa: CAWRHGNNYGYTF

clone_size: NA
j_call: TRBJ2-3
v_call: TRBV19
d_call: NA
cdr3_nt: TGTGCCAGTAGTATCGGGGGACGGCGGGCAGATACGCAGTATTTT
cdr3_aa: CASSIGGRRADTQYF

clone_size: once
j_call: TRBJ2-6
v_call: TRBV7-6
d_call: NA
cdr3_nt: TGTGCCAGCAGCTTAGACACCGTCTCTGGGGCCAACGTCCTGACTTTC
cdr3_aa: CASSLDTVSGANVLTF

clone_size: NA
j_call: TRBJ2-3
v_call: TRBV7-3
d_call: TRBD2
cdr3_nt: TGTGCCAGCAGCTTAAGTAGCGGGAGTATCGCAGATACGCAGTATTTT
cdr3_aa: CASSLSSGSIADTQYF

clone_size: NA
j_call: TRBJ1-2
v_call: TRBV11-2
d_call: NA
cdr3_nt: TGTGCCAGCAGCTTAGTCCCGGAAACCGGGTATGGCTACACCTTC
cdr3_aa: CASSLVPETGYGYTF

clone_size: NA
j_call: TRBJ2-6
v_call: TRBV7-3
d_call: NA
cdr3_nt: TGTGCCAGCAGCTTAAAACAACCTGGGGCCAACGTCCTGACTTTC
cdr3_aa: CASSLKQPGANVLTF

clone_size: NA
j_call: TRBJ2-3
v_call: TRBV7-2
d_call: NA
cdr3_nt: TGTGCCAGCAGCTTACGCGTATCCCCAGATACGCAGTATTTT
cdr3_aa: CASSLRVSPDTQYF

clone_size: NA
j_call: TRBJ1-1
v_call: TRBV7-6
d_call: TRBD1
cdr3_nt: TGTGCCAGCAGCTTAGGGCAGGGGGCGGGAATGAACACTGAAGCTTTCTTT
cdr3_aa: CASSLGQGAGMNTEAFF

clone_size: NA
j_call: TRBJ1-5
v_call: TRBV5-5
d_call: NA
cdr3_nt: TGTGCCAGCAGCTTGGGGGGGACAAACAATCAGCCCCAGCATTTT
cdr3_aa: CASSLGGTNNQPQHF